The 26 T cell receptor beta chains presented below share a single source sample, sequenced in a study of monozygotic twins with inflammatory bowel disease. TCRdb processed the 5' RACE reads again and assigns one entry to each CDR3 protein, with no DNA. Its clone listing holds around 450,000 distinct CDR3 sequences. Sequencing was performed on blood. The source of these receptors is a human donor with ulcerative colitis or Crohn's disease, or a healthy co-twin of an affected twin (not recorded which).

This rearrangement joins TRBV19 to TRBJ2-2; absent DNA, TCRdb's TRBD1 call cannot be checked. The CDR3 totals 11 residues. From germline, CDR1 is LNHDA and CDR2 SQIVND (reference sequence). The CDR3 loop reads CASTGTGELFF.

This chain uses TRBV11-2 with TRBJ2-3; TCRdb picks TRBD1, but there is no DNA to check that call. CDR1 and CDR2 (germline): SGHAT, FQNNGV. CDR3 length: 13 amino acids. The CDR3 reads CASSPRPTDTQYF.

The chain couples TRBV6-2 or TRBV6-3 to TRBJ2-4. Germline CDR1 and CDR2: MNHEY and SVGEGT. The CDR3 totals 14 residues. This CDR3 is CASSYSRGKNIQYF.

This chain links TRBV11-3 with TRBJ2-2; the D gene TCRdb calls, TRBD1, cannot be checked with no DNA. The CDR3 is 15 residues long. CDR1 and CDR2 from the germline V gene are SGHNT and YENEEA. CDR3 sequence: CASSKEGVTTGELFF.

This chain links TRBV20-1 with TRBJ2-1; the D gene TCRdb calls, TRBD2, cannot be checked with no DNA. CDR3 length: 13 residues. Germline V gene sequence: CDR1 DFQATT, CDR2 SNEGSKA (reference sequence). The CDR3 is CSGRAGVVNEQFF.

The chain links TRBV18 to TRBJ1-1. Germline CDR1 is KGHSH and CDR2 is LQKENI. The CDR3 runs to 15 residues. CDR3 region: CASSPPRGFNTEAFF.

The J gene is TRBJ2-1, the V gene TRBV20-1; the D call of TRBD1 rests on TCRdb alone, since no DNA is present to check it. Germline V gene lookup returns CDR1 DFQATT and CDR2 SNEGSKA (reference sequence). There are 12 residues in the CDR3. The CDR3: CSATPWYNEQFF.

The rearrangement joins TRBV29-1 to TRBJ2-5; TCRdb outputs TRBD1, but without DNA this stays unchecked. The CDR3 runs to 14 residues. From germline, CDR1 is SQVTM and CDR2 ANQGSEA. The CDR3 is CSVEGVVKKETQYF.

The chain is built from TRBV6-2 or TRBV6-3 and TRBJ2-2; TCRdb indicates TRBD1, and absent DNA this call remains unverified. The CDR3 length is 16 residues. In germline, CDR1 is MNHEY, CDR2 SVGEGT. The CDR3 loop reads CASRSSSTGITGELFF.

The gene calls are TRBV18 and TRBJ1-1. The CDR3 spans 12 residues. In germline, CDR1 is KGHSH, CDR2 LQKENI. CDR3 residues: CASSPANTEAFF.

The V and J genes are TRBV10-3 and TRBJ2-5; TCRdb proposes TRBD2, but this gene call is untestable without DNA. Germline V gives CDR1 ENHRY, CDR2 SYGVKD. The CDR3 extends over 14 amino acids. This chain's CDR3 is CAIGGTSRGETQYF.

V is TRBV15 and J is TRBJ2-5; without DNA, the TCRdb call of TRBD2 cannot be checked. The CDR3 totals 16 residues. CDR1 is LNHNV and CDR2 is YYDKDF in the germline V gene (reference sequence). CDR3 sequence reads: CATSRDWGPGLETQYF. The full variable domain, with the rest looked up from reference TRBV15 and TRBJ2-5, is DAMVIQNPRYQVTQFGKPVTLSCSQTLNHNVMYWYQQKSSQAPKLLFHYYDKDFNNEADTPDNFQSRRPNTSFCFLDIRSPGLGDTAMYLCATSRDWGPGLETQYFGPGTRLLVL.

The rearrangement joins TRBV20-1 to TRBJ2-4; the D gene TCRdb calls, TRBD1, cannot be checked with no DNA. Germline V gene lookup returns CDR1 DFQATT and CDR2 SNEGSKA (reference sequence). This CDR3 comprises 18 residues. The CDR3 here is CSARDVVRQGLAKNIQYF.

This CDR3 reads CASSLSGLAGVSEQFF. The chain employs TRBV27 and TRBJ2-1; the D call of TRBD2 rests on TCRdb alone, since no DNA is present to check it. This CDR3 has 16 residues. Germline assignment: CDR1 MNHEY and CDR2 SMNVEV (reference sequence).

The chain is built from TRBV6-1 and TRBJ1-2; TCRdb's D call, TRBD1, is unchecked because there is no DNA. The CDR3 totals 14 residues. CDR1 is MNHNS, CDR2 SASEGT, per germline. CDR3: CASSFAGEYYGYTF.

The gene calls are TRBV7-2 and TRBJ2-3; absent DNA, TCRdb's TRBD2 call cannot be checked. CDR1 and CDR2 (germline): SGHTA, FQGNSA. The CDR3 has 16 amino acids. The CDR3 sequence is CASSLGRGGAQDTQYF.

CDR3 loop: CSARISVPSYEQYF. This chain joins TRBV20-1 and TRBJ2-7; with no DNA, the TCRdb D assignment of TRBD2 cannot be verified. Germline V CDR1 and CDR2: DFQATT, SNEGSKA (reference sequence). This CDR3 is built from 14 residues.

This rearrangement joins TRBV29-1 to TRBJ1-5. Germline V gene data show CDR1 as SQVTM and CDR2 as ANQGSEA. This CDR3 is built from 14 residues. The CDR3 loop is CSVTTDYSNQPQHF.

This rearrangement joins TRBV5-6 to TRBJ2-3; TCRdb selects TRBD2, and the lack of DNA leaves this call unchecked. Germline V gene lookup returns CDR1 SGHDT and CDR2 YYEEEE. The CDR3 covers 15 residues. This CDR3 is CASTKHLAGTDTQYF.

This chain uses TRBV1 with TRBJ2-3; TCRdb returns TRBD2, unconfirmable since there is no DNA. TRBV1 is classified as a pseudogene. The length of the CDR3 is 16 residues. The CDR3 loop reads CTSSRLAGGYTDTQYF.

The chain is built from TRBV19 and TRBJ2-6; TCRdb reports TRBD2, a call that lacks DNA to check it against. CDR1 and CDR2 (germline): LNHDA, SQIVND (reference sequence). CDR3 length equals 17 residues. The CDR3 sequence: CASSGSPFLAGANVLTF.

The chain employs TRBV20-1 and TRBJ1-2; TCRdb indicates TRBD1, and absent DNA this call remains unverified. The CDR3 is made up of 14 amino acids. The germline gives CDR1 DFQATT, CDR2 SNEGSKA (reference sequence). Here the CDR3 reads CSARGTGEDYGYTF.

This chain connects TRBV6-2 or TRBV6-3 to TRBJ2-2. CDR3 length equals 12 residues. Germline CDR1 reads MNHEY; CDR2 reads SVGEGT. CDR3 sequence reads: CASKVPTGELFF.

This rearrangement joins TRBV27 to TRBJ2-1. The CDR3 has 14 residues. Germline V gene sequence: CDR1 MNHEY, CDR2 SMNVEV (reference sequence). CDR3 sequence reads: CASSNSLNTGEQFF.

V and J are TRBV7-9 and TRBJ1-2; TCRdb lists TRBD1, though no DNA is available to test this call. The CDR3 extends over 16 amino acids. In germline, CDR1 is SEHNR, CDR2 FQNEAQ (reference sequence). CDR3 protein: CASSSLGTGDLYGYTF.

The V and J genes are TRBV5-1 and TRBJ1-2. CDR3 length: 13 residues. CDR1 and CDR2 (germline): SGHRS, YFSETQ. CDR3 sequence: CASSLWDRDGYTF. The full variable domain, completed using reference TRBV5-1 and TRBJ1-2, is KAGVTQTPRYLIKTRGQQVTLSCSPISGHRSVSWYQQTPGQGLQFLFEYFSETQRNKGNFPGRFSGRQFSNSRSEMNVSTLELGDSALYLCASSLWDRDGYTFGSGTRLTVV.